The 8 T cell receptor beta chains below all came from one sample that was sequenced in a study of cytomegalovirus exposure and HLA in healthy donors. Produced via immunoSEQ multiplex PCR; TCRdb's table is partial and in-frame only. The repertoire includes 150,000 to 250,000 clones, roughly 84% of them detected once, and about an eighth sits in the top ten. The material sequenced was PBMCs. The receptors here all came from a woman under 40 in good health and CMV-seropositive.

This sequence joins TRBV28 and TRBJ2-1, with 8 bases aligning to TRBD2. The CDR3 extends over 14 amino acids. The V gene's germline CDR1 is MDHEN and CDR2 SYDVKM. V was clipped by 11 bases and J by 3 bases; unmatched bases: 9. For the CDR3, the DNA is TGTGCCTTCTCTAGCGGGTCCTTCTACAATGAGCAGTTCTTC. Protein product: CAFSSGSFYNEQFF.

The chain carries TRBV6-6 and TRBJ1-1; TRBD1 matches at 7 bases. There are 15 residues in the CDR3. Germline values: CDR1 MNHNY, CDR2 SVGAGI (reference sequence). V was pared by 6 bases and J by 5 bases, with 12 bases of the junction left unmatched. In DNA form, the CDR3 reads TGTGCCAGCAGCAGAGAGGGGGCTGGTAGGACTGAAGCTTTCTTT. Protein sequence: CASSREGAGRTEAFF.

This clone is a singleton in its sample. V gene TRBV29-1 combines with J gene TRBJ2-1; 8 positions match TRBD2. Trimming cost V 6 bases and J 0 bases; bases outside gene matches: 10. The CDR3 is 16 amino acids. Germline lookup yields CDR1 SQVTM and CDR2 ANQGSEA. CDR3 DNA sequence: TGCAGCGTGGGGAGGGGTGCGGGGGGCTCCTACAATGAGCAGTTCTTC. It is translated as CSVGRGAGGSYNEQFF.

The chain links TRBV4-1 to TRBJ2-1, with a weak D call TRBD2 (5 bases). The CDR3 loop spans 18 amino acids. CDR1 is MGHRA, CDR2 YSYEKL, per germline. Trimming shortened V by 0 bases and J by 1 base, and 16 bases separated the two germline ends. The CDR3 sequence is CASSQDLRASWSYNEQFF. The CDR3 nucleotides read TGCGCCAGCAGCCAAGATTTGCGGGCTAGCTGGTCCTACAATGAGCAGTTCTTC.

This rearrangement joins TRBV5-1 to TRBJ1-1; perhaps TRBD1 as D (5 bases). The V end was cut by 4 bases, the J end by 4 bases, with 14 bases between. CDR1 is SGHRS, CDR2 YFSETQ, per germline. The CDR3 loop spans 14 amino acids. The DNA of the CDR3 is TGCGCCAGCAGCAAAGGGGACTGGAGCACTGAAGCTTTCTTT. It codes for CASSKGDWSTEAFF.

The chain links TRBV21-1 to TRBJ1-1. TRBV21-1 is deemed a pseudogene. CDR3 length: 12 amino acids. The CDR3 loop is CALDKTNTEAFF. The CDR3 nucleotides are TGTGCCCTAGATAAGACGAACACTGAAGCTTTCTTT.

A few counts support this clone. CDR3 bases: TGTGCCAGCAGTTCGGTCTCCTCCTACGAGCAGTACTTC. It translates to CASSSVSSYEQYF. V is TRBV6-5 and J is TRBJ2-7; D gene ambiguous. Germline CDR1 MNHEY, CDR2 SVGAGI. The CDR3 runs to 13 residues. Trimming stripped 4 bases from V and 0 bases from J, with 7 bases between.

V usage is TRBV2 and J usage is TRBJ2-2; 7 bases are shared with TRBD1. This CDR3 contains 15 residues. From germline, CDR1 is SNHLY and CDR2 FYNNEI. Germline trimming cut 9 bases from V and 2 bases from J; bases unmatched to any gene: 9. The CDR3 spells CARTRTGQNTGELFF. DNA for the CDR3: TGTGCCAGAACCCGGACAGGACAAAACACCGGGGAGCTGTTTTTT.